The rows below give T cell receptor beta chains drawn from one sample of a study of STAT5B mutations in CD4+ large granular lymphocyte leukemia. Using immunoSEQ multiplex PCR, the repertoire was profiled, and TCRdb retains in-frame clones only, with some absent. Among tens of thousands of clones listed, 70% to 80% were seen once. The material sequenced was CD4+ T cells from blood buffy coats. These receptor sequences come from a human donor in good health. CDR3s include the opening cysteine and the closing phenylalanine or tryptophan.

v_call cdr3_aa
TRBV27 CASSLIQGTYEQYF
TRBV10-3 CAISVAGWGLETNNEQFF
TRBV28 CASTLGGFYGYTF
TRBV7-9 CASSPSGNSYEQYF
TRBV4-2 CASSLAAGGPNEQFF
TRBV5-1 CASSSITGGEYRDTQYF
TRBV19 CASSIATGAGNQPQHF
TRBV5-1 CASSLEAAGGETQYF
TRBV6-1 CASSEAGVAQPQHF
TRBV6-5 CASSQGSEQYF
TRBV9 CASSEITTDGELFF
TRBV6-1 CASRESTAGTYEQYF
TRBV27 CASTSGGGGYTF
TRBV27 CASSLWNIGTGHPNYGYTF
TRBV5-4 CASSLNRGANEKLFF
TRBV6-1 CASSVAGTAFF
TRBV10-3 CAISESIGGTGEKLFF
TRBV19 CASSILASPNEQYF
TRBV18 CASSTTVLETQYF
TRBV6-5 CASSEVGRQEAFF
TRBV30 CACGSWTSMGYTF
TRBV7-9 CASSLLQGGGYGYTF
TRBV27 CASSPAPRPYGYTF
TRBV9 CASSVGGAEAFF
TRBV6-1 CASSPKTTNTGELFF
TRBV5-1 CASSLDGQGAGNTIYF
TRBV7-9 CASTGGSGGARETQYF
TRBV7-2 CASSFTGTLLTDTQYF
TRBV9 CASSVVGRGLTVAKNIQYF
TRBV19 CASSRDTRPQETQYF
TRBV29-1 CSLTRGGAAEAFF
TRBV30 CAWNSGSRSDEKLFF
TRBV9 CASSVGDRGSPLHF
TRBV10-3 CAISESKQNYGYTF
TRBV6-6 CASSYDVGGGEETQYF
TRBV5-1 CASSLRQGRTGELFF
TRBV7-9 CASSSHGANYEQYF
TRBV5-5 CASSLDGTYGYTF
TRBV5-5 CASTGTETSTDTQYF
TRBV7-6 CASSFGQLETQYF
TRBV10-1 CASSESGSNQPQHF
TRBV7-9 CASSLEGNEQYF
TRBV5-1 CASFERGSREQYF
TRBV10-3 CAISAPGAGGTYNEQFF
TRBV6-5 CASSFADRVATHGYTF
TRBV27 CASSLLALYNEQFF
TRBV19 CASSVAGTGKQGQYF
TRBV30 CAWNLGGTVEAFF
TRBV6-5 CASSYSQGFEAFF
TRBV2 CASSAAYEQYF
TRBV27 CASSPGTGGRYGYTF
TRBV10-3 CAIGGGALNYGYTF
TRBV28 CASRRQGVSNQPQHF
TRBV2 CASETSYNSPLHF
TRBV5-1 CASSPQGNYGYTF
TRBV6-1 CASSELGGNQPQHF
TRBV19 CASRGNLPGQGIYGYTF